A selection of T cell receptor beta chains follows, all from one sample in a study of blood T cell repertoires in COVID-19. Measured with immunoSEQ multiplex PCR; TCRdb has only the in-frame clones, and not every one. The sample has hundreds of thousands of clones; more than 85% are singletons. Sequenced material: PBMCs or T cells enriched from blood (not recorded which). All receptors come from a woman aged 50 to 60 who had recovered from COVID-19. CDR3s include the opening cysteine and the closing phenylalanine or tryptophan. Fields, in order: CDR3 protein, D gene, J gene, V gene, clone size. The D gene is left open where the match is weak. Size is omitted from some rows. Given values are once, few, many or a class for expanded clones.

CASSLGSGTGLRGTQYF | TRBD1 | TRBJ2-3 | TRBV5-1 | .
CASSPDRGGKTQYF | TRBD1 | TRBJ2-5 | TRBV11-2 | .
CASSHRGNYGYTF | TRBD1 | TRBJ1-2 | TRBV5-6 | .
CASSWTPGTYEQYF | . | TRBJ2-7 | TRBV7-2 | .
CASRDPGTATIETQYF | TRBD1 | TRBJ2-5 | TRBV28 | .
CASSLFLLAAYEQYF | TRBD2 | TRBJ2-7 | TRBV7-2 | .
CASSLAGIGEQYF | . | TRBJ2-7 | TRBV11-2 | .
CASSQEDRRTDTQYF | TRBD1 | TRBJ2-3 | TRBV14 | .
CASSPNPGGNQPQHF | . | TRBJ1-5 | TRBV2 | .
CASSLDHLGRFSYEQYF | . | TRBJ2-7 | TRBV11-2 | once
CSVVRYTEAFF | . | TRBJ1-1 | TRBV29-1 | .
CASSQDRGQETQYF | TRBD1 | TRBJ2-5 | TRBV7-2 | .
CATTGQGHPGTNQPQHF | . | TRBJ1-5 | TRBV7-7 | .
CASSYPGLKQETQYF | . | TRBJ2-5 | TRBV6-2/TRBV6-3 | .
CASGFVGHRENYGYTF | . | TRBJ1-2 | TRBV12-5 | few
CASSRVQEGSEQYF | . | TRBJ2-7 | TRBV14 | .
CASRGGQLNTGELFF | . | TRBJ2-2 | TRBV5-1 | .
CASSEQAGVTDTQYF | TRBD2 | TRBJ2-3 | TRBV2 | .
CASSARQGATRNSPLHF | TRBD1 | TRBJ1-6 | TRBV7-9 | once
CASSLGGGPSQETQYF | . | TRBJ2-5 | TRBV11-2 | .
CASSLNTAGGTETQYF | TRBD2 | TRBJ2-5 | TRBV5-1 | .
CASSQLAVGGQYF | . | TRBJ2-7 | TRBV4-1 | .
CASSQGRDRGRRKELFF | TRBD1 | TRBJ1-4 | TRBV3-1/TRBV3-2 | .
CASSISQGASYNEQFF | TRBD1 | TRBJ2-1 | TRBV11-2 | .
CASSWVRAGTQYF | . | TRBJ2-3 | TRBV27 | .
CASGRRDQHDTQYF | . | TRBJ2-3 | TRBV19 | .